This T cell receptor beta chain was sequenced for a study of regulatory T cells in long-lasting Graves disease. The table lists this clonotype with a few counts. Its cognate antigen is unknown. The CDR3 contains 14 residues. V gave up 5 bases and J gave up 8 bases; unmatched junction bases: 7. Germline CDR1 and CDR2: SNHLY and FYNNEI. Arm-PCR of CDR3 regions and iRepertoire HTBI primers were the basis on which TCR beta libraries were built. TCRdb reprocessed the multiplex PCR reads with MiXCR, giving one entry per CDR3 protein. The sample holds about 460,000 distinct CDR3 sequences, roughly 23% seen once. Time point here: persistent/refractory GD, antithyroid drugs over 5 years with positive TRAb. The TCR library was made from RNA extracted from PBMCs. Broader study findings: The number of shared public clonotypes was higher in persistent patients (2,741) than new patients (966).

The TCR sequence derives from a female donor with Graves disease. V is TRBV2 and J is TRBJ2-1; TRBD1 matches at 9 bases. The specimen was peripheral blood mononuclear cells (PBMCs), collected when the disease was refractory, from a patient treated with antithyroid drugs. The CDR3 loop is CASSKQTGGYEQFF. CDR3 bases: TGTGCCAGCAGTAAACAAACAGGGGGCTATGAGCAGTTCTTC.